This record covers a single TCR beta chain. The antigen is not known. There were TCR beta CDR3 regions amplified from RNA transcripts. Researchers ran a first-round RT-PCR on the TCR CDR3 using the HTBI primer set. TCRdb re-derived calls from the multiplex PCR reads in MiXCR, one entry per CDR3 protein. The sample shows some 650,000 distinct CDR3 sequences, more than 15% of them seen only once. The data derive from a study of T cells in Graves' hyperthyroidism and ophthalmopathy. Study as a whole: Peripheral blood sampling occurred at initial diagnosis, before any treatment. Study results and limitations: A model of 13 V-J features distinguished ophthalmopathy from stable hyperthyroidism.

The CDR3 extends over 15 amino acids. Germline CDR1 reads SGHRS; CDR2 reads YFSETQ. The source material was blood. V is TRBV5-1 and J is TRBJ2-3; D unclear. The end of the DNA is better explained by TRBJ1-5, so the J call may be wrong. This sequence was found in a woman aged 40 to 55 with Graves' ophthalmopathy. The chain's CDR3 is CASSTLEGTTDTQHF. In nucleotides, the CDR3 is TGCGCCAGCAGCACCCTGGAGGGTACCACAGATACGCAGCATTTT.